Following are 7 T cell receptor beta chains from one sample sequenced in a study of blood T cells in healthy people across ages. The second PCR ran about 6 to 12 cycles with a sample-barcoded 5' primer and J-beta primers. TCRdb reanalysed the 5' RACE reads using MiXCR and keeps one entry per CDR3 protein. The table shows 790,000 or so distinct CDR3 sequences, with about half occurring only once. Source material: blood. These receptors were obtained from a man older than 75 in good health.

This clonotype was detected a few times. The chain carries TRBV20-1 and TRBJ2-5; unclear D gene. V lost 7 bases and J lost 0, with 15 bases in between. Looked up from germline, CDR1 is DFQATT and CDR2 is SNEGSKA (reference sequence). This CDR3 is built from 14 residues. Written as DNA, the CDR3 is TGCAGTGGAAAGGACCCCCTCAACCAAGAGACCCAGTACTTC. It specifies CSGKDPLNQETQYF.

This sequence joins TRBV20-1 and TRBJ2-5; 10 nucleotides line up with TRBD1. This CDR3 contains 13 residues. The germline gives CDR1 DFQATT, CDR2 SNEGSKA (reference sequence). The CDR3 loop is CSGRQGAGETQYF. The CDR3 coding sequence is TGCAGCGGTAGACAGGGGGCGGGTGAGACCCAGTACTTC.

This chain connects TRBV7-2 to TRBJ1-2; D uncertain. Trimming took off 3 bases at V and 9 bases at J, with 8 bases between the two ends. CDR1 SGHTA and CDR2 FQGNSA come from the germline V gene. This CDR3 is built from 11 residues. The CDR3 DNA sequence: TGTGCCAGCAGCTTTCTGGGCAGCTACACCTTC. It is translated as CASSFLGSYTF.

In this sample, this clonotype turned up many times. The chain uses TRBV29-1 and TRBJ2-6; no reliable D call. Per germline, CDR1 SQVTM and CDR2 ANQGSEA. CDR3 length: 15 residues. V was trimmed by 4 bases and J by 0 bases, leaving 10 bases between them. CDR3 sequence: CSVGTVSSGANVLTF. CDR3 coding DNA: TGCAGCGTTGGTACAGTCAGCTCTGGGGCCAACGTCCTGACTTTC.

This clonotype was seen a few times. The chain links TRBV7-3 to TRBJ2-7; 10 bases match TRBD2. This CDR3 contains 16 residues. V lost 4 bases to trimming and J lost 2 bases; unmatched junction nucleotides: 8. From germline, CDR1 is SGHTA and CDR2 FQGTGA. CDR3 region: CASSSGLAASPYEQYF. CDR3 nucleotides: TGTGCCAGCAGCTCCGGACTAGCGGCCTCTCCCTACGAGCAGTACTTC.

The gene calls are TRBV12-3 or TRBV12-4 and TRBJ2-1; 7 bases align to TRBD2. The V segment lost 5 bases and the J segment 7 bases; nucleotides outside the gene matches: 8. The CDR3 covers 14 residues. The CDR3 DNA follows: TGTGCCAGCAGTCAAGAAGCGGGAATAAATGAGCAGTTCTTC. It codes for CASSQEAGINEQFF.

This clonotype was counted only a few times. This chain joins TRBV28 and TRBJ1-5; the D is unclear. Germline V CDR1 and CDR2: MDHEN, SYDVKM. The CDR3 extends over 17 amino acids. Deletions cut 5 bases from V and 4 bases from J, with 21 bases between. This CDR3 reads CASSRYSSGRENQPQHF. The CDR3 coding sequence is TGTGCCAGCAGTCGATATTCGTCTGGGAGGGAGAATCAGCCCCAGCATTTT.